The subject of this entry is one TCR beta chain. This specimen belongs to a study of blood T cell repertoires in COVID-19. Using immunoSEQ multiplex PCR, the repertoire was profiled, and TCRdb retains in-frame clones only, with some absent. The table has more than 110,000 clones, roughly 85% seen once. Losses at the gene ends were 5 bases for V and 5 bases for J; bases not matched to a gene: 13. Germline values: CDR1 SGHTA, CDR2 FQGTGA. The CDR3 totals 18 residues. Sample: peripheral blood. V gene TRBV7-3 combines with J gene TRBJ2-5, with TRBD2 matching 14 bases. The TCR was taken from a man between 60 and 70 years old with acute or convalescent COVID-19. CDR3 DNA sequence: TGTGCCAGCAGCCCCCGACTAGCGGGAGGGCCGGGTGAGGAGACCCAGTACTTC. It translates to CASSPRLAGGPGEETQYF.